Reported below is one TCR beta chain. The sample comes from a study of blood T cell repertoires in COVID-19. Using immunoSEQ multiplex PCR, the repertoire was profiled, and TCRdb retains in-frame clones only, with some absent. The sample yields some 97,000 clones, 65% to 90% seen once. Germline lookup yields CDR1 SGDLS and CDR2 YYNGEE. The CDR3 length is 11 residues. Germline trimming cut 8 bases from V and 10 bases from J; bases unmatched to any gene: 2. The study drew participants aged roughly 18 to 95 years from approximately 25 US areas. Cohort assignment relied on participant-reported clinical history.

This clonotype originated in a woman between 50 and 59 years old who had recovered from COVID-19. The rearrangement joins TRBV9 to TRBJ1-6; 8 bases fit TRBD1. Sequenced input: PBMCs or T cells enriched from blood (not recorded which). CDR3 bases: TGTGCCAGAACAGGGGGATCACCCCTCCACTTT. It translates to CARTGGSPLHF.